This T cell receptor beta chain was captured in a study of vaccination and CD4 T cells after COVID-19. Study-level information: Cultures acting as controls obtained a CEFX pool, an HIV-1 Nef pool, or no peptide.

Documented treatment: roughly 11-day PBMC culture with coronavirus spike peptide pools or control peptides (ViraFEST assay). For this clonotype: Its antigen is as yet unknown.

Sequencing of the DNA from cultured CD4+ T cells was carried out with the Oncomine TCR Beta short-read assay. TCRdb redid the calling of the PCR reads with MiXCR, one entry per CDR3 protein. The data show about 7,100 distinct CDR3 sequences, around 74% seen once. The germline gives CDR1 MRHNA, CDR2 SNTAGT. CDR3 length: 14 amino acids. V shed 4 bases and J 5 bases; nucleotides not matched to a gene: 0. Sequencing was done on a sample of CD4+ T cells from blood, cultured in vitro. This sequence was found in a human donor who had recovered from COVID-19. The V and J genes are TRBV6-4 and TRBJ1-6, with 9 positions matching TRBD1. In nucleotides, the CDR3 is TGTGCCAGCAGTGGGGACAGGGATAATTCACCCCTCCACTTT. Its protein product is CASSGDRDNSPLHF.